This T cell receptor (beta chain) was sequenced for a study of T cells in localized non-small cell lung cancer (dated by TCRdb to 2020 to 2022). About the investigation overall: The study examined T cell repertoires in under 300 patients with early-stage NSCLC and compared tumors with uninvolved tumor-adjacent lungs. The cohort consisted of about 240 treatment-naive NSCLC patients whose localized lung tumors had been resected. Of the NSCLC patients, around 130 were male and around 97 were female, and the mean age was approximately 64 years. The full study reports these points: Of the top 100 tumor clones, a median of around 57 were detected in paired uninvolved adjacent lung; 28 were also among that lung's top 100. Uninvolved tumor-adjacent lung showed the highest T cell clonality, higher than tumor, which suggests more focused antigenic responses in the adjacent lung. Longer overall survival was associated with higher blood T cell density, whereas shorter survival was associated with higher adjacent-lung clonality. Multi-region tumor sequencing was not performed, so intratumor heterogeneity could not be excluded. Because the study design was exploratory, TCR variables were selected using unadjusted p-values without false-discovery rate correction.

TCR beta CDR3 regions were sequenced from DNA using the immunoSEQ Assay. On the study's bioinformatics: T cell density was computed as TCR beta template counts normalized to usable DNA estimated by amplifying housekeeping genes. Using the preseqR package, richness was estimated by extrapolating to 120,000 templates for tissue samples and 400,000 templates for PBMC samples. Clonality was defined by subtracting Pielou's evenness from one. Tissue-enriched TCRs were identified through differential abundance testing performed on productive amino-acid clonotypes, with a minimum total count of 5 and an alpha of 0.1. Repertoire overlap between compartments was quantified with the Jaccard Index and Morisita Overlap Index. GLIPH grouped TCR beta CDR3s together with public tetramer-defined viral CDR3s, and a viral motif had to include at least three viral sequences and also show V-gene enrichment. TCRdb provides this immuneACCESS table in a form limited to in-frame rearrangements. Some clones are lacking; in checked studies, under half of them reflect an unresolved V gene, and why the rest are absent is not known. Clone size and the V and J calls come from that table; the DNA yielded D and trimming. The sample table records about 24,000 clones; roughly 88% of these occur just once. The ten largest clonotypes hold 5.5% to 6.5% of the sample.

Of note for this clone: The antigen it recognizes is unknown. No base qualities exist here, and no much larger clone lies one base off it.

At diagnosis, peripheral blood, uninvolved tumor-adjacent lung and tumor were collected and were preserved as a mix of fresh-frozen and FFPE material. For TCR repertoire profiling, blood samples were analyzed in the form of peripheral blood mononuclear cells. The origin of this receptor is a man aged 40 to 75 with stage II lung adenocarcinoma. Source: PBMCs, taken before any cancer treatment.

The DNA sequence is given as TGTGCCAGCAGCGTAGTTTCCGGGACAGAAATTGGAAACACCATATATTTT. Its amino acids are CASSVVSGTEIGNTIYF. The V and J segments used are TRBV9 and TRBJ1-3, and 7 bases in between align with TRBD1. The germline V gene supplies CDR1 SGDLS and CDR2 YYNGEE. Its CDR3 holds 17 amino acids, cysteine through phenylalanine. The kept DNA is CDR3 alone, 51 bases in frame from the first base. V has 0 bases trimmed and J has 3 bases trimmed; junction bases matching no gene number 9.